This TCR beta chain was recovered during a study of T cell responses to AZD1222 COVID-19 vaccine. Method: immunoSEQ multiplex PCR; TCRdb's copy keeps in-frame clones and lacks some. Of over 140,000 clones in the sample, 80% to 95% were seen once. The CDR3 spans 19 residues. The V gene's germline CDR1 is SGHTA and CDR2 FQGTGA. Trimming at V came to 2 bases and at J to 4 bases, leaving 17 bases not matched to a gene. This rearrangement joins TRBV7-3 to TRBJ2-3, with 8 bases aligning to TRBD2. This clonotype was obtained from an adult who received the AZD1222 COVID-19 vaccine. The sequencing used peripheral blood, collected 28 days after the second AZD1222 dose. CDR3 sequence reads: CASSLQPPTSGGGADTQYF. The DNA for the CDR3 is TGTGCCAGCAGCTTACAGCCCCCTACTAGCGGAGGAGGCGCAGATACGCAGTATTTT.